Listed here are 18 T cell receptor beta chains from one sample, sequenced in a study of metastatic and nonmetastatic thyroid tumors. Among the patients, none had received any treatment before thyroid surgery. TCRdb called clones again from the PCR reads with MiXCR. The sample records 39,000 or so clones, roughly 45% being singletons. The specimen sequenced was tumor tissue. These receptors were collected from a male donor with papillary thyroid cancer or a benign thyroid nodule (not recorded which). Some clones in this sample may be carry-over from other donors' samples.

The chain has TRBV27 and TRBJ1-1; the match to TRBD1 covers 9 bases. V gave up 6 bases and J gave up 3 bases; unmatched junction bases: 5. CDR3 size: 14 residues. Germline V gene lookup returns CDR1 MNHEY and CDR2 SMNVEV (reference sequence). Written as DNA, the CDR3 is TGTGCCAGCAGCAGACAGGGGGACTACACTGAAGCTTTCTTT. The encoded protein is CASSRQGDYTEAFF.

The chain couples TRBV11-2 to TRBJ2-1, with 10 positions matching TRBD2. With 6 bases clipped from V and 5 bases from J, the junction kept 10 bases outside the gene matches. There are 16 residues in the CDR3. Germline values: CDR1 SGHAT, CDR2 FQNNGV. Here the CDR3 reads CASSDRTSGIHNEQFF. The CDR3 coding sequence is TGTGCCAGCAGTGACCGGACTAGCGGAATTCACAATGAGCAGTTCTTC. The variable domain in full, with the rest retrieved from reference TRBV11-2 and TRBJ2-1, is EAGVAQSPRYKIIEKRQSVAFWCNPISGHATLYWYQQILGQGPKLLIQFQNNGVVDDSQLPKDRFSAERLKGVDSTLKIQPAKLEDSAVYLCASSDRTSGIHNEQFFGPGTRLTVL.

The chain employs TRBV5-6 and TRBJ1-2, with D tentatively TRBD1 (6 bases). Per germline, CDR1 SGHDT and CDR2 YYEEEE. The CDR3 length is 15 residues. Between the trimmed V and J ends, which lost 0 bases and 4 bases, there was a span of 13 bases. The CDR3 region has the DNA TGTGCCAGCAGCTTGGCGTCAGGGGTCCCCTATGGCTACACCTTC. It yields the protein CASSLASGVPYGYTF.

The CDR3 reads CASSEDFREAGRYEQYF. The DNA for the CDR3 is TGTGCCAGCAGTGAAGACTTCAGGGAGGCGGGGAGGTACGAGCAGTACTTC. This chain joins TRBV6-1 and TRBJ2-7; D might be TRBD2 (6 bases). CDR3 length: 17 amino acids. CDR1 is MNHNS, CDR2 SASEGT, per germline. Deletions cut 1 base from V and 4 bases from J, with 20 bases between.

This chain connects TRBV4-2 to TRBJ2-7; 7 bases agree with TRBD2. Per the germline V gene, CDR1 is LGHNA and CDR2 is YNFKEQ. CDR3 length equals 15 residues. V lost 4 bases to trimming and J lost 1 base; unmatched junction nucleotides: 7. The chain's CDR3 is CASSREGEGSYEQYF. The CDR3 DNA follows: TGTGCCAGCAGCCGGGAGGGTGAAGGGTCCTACGAGCAGTACTTC.

This chain uses TRBV27 with TRBJ1-1; D is possibly TRBD1 (5 bases). Deletions cut 6 bases from V and 0 bases from J, with 26 bases between. The CDR3 is 19 amino acids. Germline V gene data show CDR1 as MNHEY and CDR2 as SMNVEV (reference sequence). CDR3 DNA: TGTGCCAGCAGCCCCGCCACAAGGACACCCGAAGGTATGAACACTGAAGCTTTCTTT. It yields the protein CASSPATRTPEGMNTEAFF.

The table lists this clone with many counts. The chain employs TRBV7-6 and TRBJ2-7; tentative D call: TRBD2 (5 bases). Deletions cut 4 bases from V and 5 bases from J, with 6 bases between. The CDR3 has 11 residues. In germline, CDR1 is SGHVS, CDR2 FNYEAQ. The CDR3 loop reads CASSSGNEQYF. The DNA of the CDR3 is TGTGCCAGCAGCTCCGGGAACGAGCAGTACTTC.

In regard to this clone: The junction and the germline gene differ at one end; a read error may be behind it. The chain recombines TRBV28 with TRBJ1-5; D is undetermined. Germline values: CDR1 MDHEN, CDR2 SYDVKM. This CDR3 region has 15 residues. The CDR3, as DNA: TGTTCCAGCAGTTATCCGGGGTTGGACAATCAGCCCCAGCATTTT. It translates to CSSSYPGLDNQPQHF.

The CDR3 nucleotides read TGTGCCAGCAGCTTGGAAACAGGGGGCGCGGTAGATACGCAGTATTTT. As protein: CASSLETGGAVDTQYF. This chain connects TRBV5-4 to TRBJ2-3, with 9 bases lining up with TRBD1. The ends lost 0 bases at V and 5 bases at J; junction bases unmatched: 7. Germline V CDR1 and CDR2: SGHNT, YYREEE (reference sequence). The CDR3 has 16 amino acids.

This clone was seen just once. The J gene is TRBJ2-3, the V gene TRBV11-3; D is uncertain. CDR1 is SGHNT and CDR2 is YENEEA in the germline V gene. Trimming took off 0 bases at V and 4 bases at J, with 8 bases between the two ends. This CDR3 is 14 amino acids long. CDR3 region: CASSLDKGADTQYF. As DNA, the CDR3 is TGTGCCAGCAGCTTAGACAAGGGTGCAGATACGCAGTATTTT.

The chain has TRBV28 and TRBJ2-4; 7 nucleotides line up with TRBD1. The length of the CDR3 is 15 residues. CDR1 MDHEN and CDR2 SYDVKM come from the germline V gene. V lost 4 bases, J lost 3 bases, and 6 bases stayed unmatched. The DNA of the CDR3 is TGTGCCAGCAGTTCCCAGGACAGGCTCAAAAACATTCAGTACTTC. It encodes CASSSQDRLKNIQYF. The variable domain in full, with the rest retrieved from reference TRBV28 and TRBJ2-4, is DVKVTQSSRYLVKRTGEKVFLECVQDMDHENMFWYRQDPGLGLRLIYFSYDVKMKEKGDIPEGYSVSREKKERFSLILESASTNQTSMYLCASSSQDRLKNIQYFGAGTRLSVL.

The rearrangement links TRBV7-6 to TRBJ2-7; 8 nucleotides align to TRBD2. V lost 1 base to trimming and J lost 2 bases; unmatched junction nucleotides: 13. The V gene's germline CDR1 is SGHVS and CDR2 FNYEAQ. The CDR3 has 18 residues. The CDR3 bases are TGTGCCAGCAGCTTAGAGGCAGCGGGGGCCTCCCGAGCCTACGAGCAGTACTTC. It is translated as CASSLEAAGASRAYEQYF.

The gene calls are TRBV3-1 and TRBJ2-3; D perhaps matches TRBD2 (6 bases). The CDR3 has 14 amino acids. Germline CDR1 reads LGHDT; CDR2 reads YNNKEL (reference sequence). V shed 3 bases and J shed 0 bases, with 7 bases lying between them. CDR3 in DNA: TGTGCCAGCAGCCAGCGGGGTAGCACAGATACGCAGTATTTT. Translation gives CASSQRGSTDTQYF.

The chain is built from TRBV7-8 and TRBJ2-7, with 12 bases fitting TRBD1. Trimming took 7 bases from V and 6 from J; bases not matched to a gene: 7. CDR3 size: 14 residues. Germline V gene data show CDR1 as SGHVS and CDR2 as FQNEAQ. CDR3 DNA sequence: TGTGCCAGCACCCCGGGACAGGGGGCGGCCGAGCAGTACTTC. It specifies CASTPGQGAAEQYF.

This clone was observed a few times. The same CDR3 is also encoded by other DNA sequences in this sample. The chain carries TRBV19 and TRBJ2-2, with D tentatively TRBD1 (6 bases). The CDR3 has 14 amino acids. The germline gives CDR1 LNHDA, CDR2 SQIVND (reference sequence). Trimming removed 5 bases from V and 8 bases from J, with 15 bases in between. The CDR3 is CASSPWTATGELFF. The CDR3 bases are TGTGCCAGTAGTCCTTGGACAGCCACTGGGGAGCTGTTTTTT.

V gene TRBV2 combines with J gene TRBJ2-5, with D perhaps TRBD2 (5 bases). CDR1 is SNHLY and CDR2 is FYNNEI in the germline V gene. The CDR3 spans 14 residues. V shed 4 bases and J shed 4 bases, with 13 bases lying between them. The CDR3 protein is CASSGTGSGETQYF. Here the CDR3 DNA reads TGTGCCAGCAGTGGGACTGGGTCCGGAGAGACCCAGTACTTC.

With regard to this clone: Mismatch with germline at one junction end may stem from a read error. V gene TRBV13 combines with J gene TRBJ2-1; maybe TRBD2 (7 bases). Germline-derived CDR1 and CDR2 are PRHDT and FYEKMQ (reference sequence). CDR3 length: 14 residues. CDR3 DNA sequence: TGTGCCAGCAGCGTAGGGGGAGGGAGGAATGAGCAGTTCTTC. It yields the protein CASSVGGGRNEQFF.

The chain has TRBV7-8 and TRBJ1-2; TRBD1 is a possible D gene (5 bases). CDR3 length: 15 amino acids. Germline assignment: CDR1 SGHVS and CDR2 FQNEAQ. V was clipped by 1 base and J by 5 bases, with 14 bases between them. The CDR3, as DNA: TGTGCCAGCAGCTTAGATGCAGGGCAGACTTATGGCTACACCTTC. Its translation: CASSLDAGQTYGYTF.